This T cell receptor (beta chain) was found in a study of tumor-infiltrating lymphocytes in primary liver carcinoma. This clonotype was recorded many times. From 450 to 600 ng total RNA, TCR beta cDNA was generated with a primer in the constant region. TCR beta libraries came from three nested multiplex PCR rounds using slightly modified ARM-PCR. The opening two PCR rounds, around 9 cycles each, paired TRBV1-TRBV30 forward primers with a C-beta reverse primer. TCRdb re-called the multiplex PCR reads through MiXCR, storing one row per CDR3 protein. Here the sample spans 55,000 to 65,000 distinct CDR3 sequences, 65% to 80% being singletons. The CDR3 runs to 16 residues. V dropped 5 bases and J dropped 5; count of bases not matched to a gene: 10. Germline-derived CDR1 and CDR2 are MNHNY and SVGAGI (reference sequence). Without any cell sorting, roughly 18-31 mg of bulk tissue yielded co-extracted RNA and DNA. The patients carried chronic HBV infection and had received no treatment.

The sample taken for sequencing was liver tumor tissue from sampling region 2. Noted subset: tumor region T2, inferior pole. The V gene is TRBV6-6, the J gene TRBJ2-5, with 11 bases fitting TRBD2. This clonotype originated in a man aged 40-49 years with primary liver carcinoma and hepatitis B virus infection. The CDR3: CASSPHSGRAEETQYF. The CDR3 DNA follows: TGTGCCAGCAGTCCCCATAGCGGGAGGGCCGAGGAGACCCAGTACTTC.